This T cell receptor beta chain originates from a study of siplizumab effects on memory and regulatory T cells. Study results and limitations: It seemed that naive T cells were more diverse than memory cells and were major contributors to the alloresponse. Alloreactive sequences that could be traced to unstimulated CD4+ memory cells showed a significant reduction under siplizumab. Roughly 75-95% of proliferating clones (CD4+ or CD8+) could not be assigned a naive or memory phenotype.

With 7 bases clipped from V and 1 base from J, the junction kept 12 bases outside the gene matches. Per the germline V gene, CDR1 is SGDLS and CDR2 is YYNGEE. CDR3 size: 16 residues. Some clones are missing from TCRdb's copy, which holds only in-frame ones; the method was immunoSEQ multiplex PCR. The sample yields about 50,000 clones, 95% to 98% seen once. This clone was found once. The antigen remains unidentified. The clonotype was recovered from a human donor in good health. The rearrangement joins TRBV9 to TRBJ2-3; TRBD2 matches 7 bases. The sample consisted of naive CD8+ T cells sorted from blood. CDR3 region: CASFDRAGRGTDTQYF. The CDR3 nucleotides read TGTGCCAGCTTCGACCGAGCGGGGAGGGGCACAGATACGCAGTATTTT.